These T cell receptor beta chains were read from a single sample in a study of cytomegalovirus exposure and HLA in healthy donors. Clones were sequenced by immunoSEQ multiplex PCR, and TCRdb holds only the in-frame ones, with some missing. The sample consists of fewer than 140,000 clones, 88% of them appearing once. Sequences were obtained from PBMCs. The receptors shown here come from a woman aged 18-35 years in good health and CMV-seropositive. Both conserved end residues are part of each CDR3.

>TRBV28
CASRGTGGTEAFF
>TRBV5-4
CASSADRGGNTIYF
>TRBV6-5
CASSRTGEAGNTIYF
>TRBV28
CASISPGQGRFTEAFF
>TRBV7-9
CASSSPGQGFTEAFF
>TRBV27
CASSLGTANQPQHF
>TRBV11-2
CASSPRQGSGANVLTF
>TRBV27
CASSFYGVDSYEQYF
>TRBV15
CATSRVTAGLAGGTNTGELFF
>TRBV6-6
CASIREGNTEAFF
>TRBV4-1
CASSQVSSGDYEQYF
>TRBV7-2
CASSFSGLNYNEQFF
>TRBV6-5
CASSYQMDRGSPLHF
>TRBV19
CASSIVSYSNQPQHF
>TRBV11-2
CASSLRAPEAFF
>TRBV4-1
CASSQEQALAGEETQYF
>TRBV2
CASRSGGAVTGELFF
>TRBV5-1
CASSLERGSTDTQYF
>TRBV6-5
CASSRRETNEKLFF
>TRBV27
CASSDPGTGLYEQYF
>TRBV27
CASSPTPTGVGGYTF
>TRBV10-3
CAISLGLAADGELFF
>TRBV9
CASSASSPTDTQYF
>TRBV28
CASSTGGWQPQHF
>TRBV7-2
CASSLISASGTATDTQYF
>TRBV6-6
CASNQGGTEAFF
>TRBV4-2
CASSQKTGGRGGGQETQYF
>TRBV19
CASSRTGGPTDTQYF
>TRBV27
CASSFDIGSQPQHF
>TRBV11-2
CASSFNRGNTGELFF
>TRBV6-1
CASSEGQGFVSGYTF
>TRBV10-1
CASSAGTSGDTQYF
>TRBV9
CASSDTRSGEKLFF
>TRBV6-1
CASSEPGLRLDQPQHF
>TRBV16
CASSETGSGANVLTF
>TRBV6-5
CASRDRGNYGYTF
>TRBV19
CASSARDLGQDTEAFF
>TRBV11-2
CASSTLRQDSGNTIYF
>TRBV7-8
CASGRSTDPNEKLFF
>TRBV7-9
CASSWGTTNTDTQYF
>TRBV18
CASSQEDRANTEAFF
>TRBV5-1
CASSLDSLTYFLNEKLFF
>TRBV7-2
CASSFGGPGKPQHF
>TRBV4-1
CASSSPGGHNQPQHF